The 13 T cell receptor beta chains presented below share a single source sample, sequenced in a study of cytomegalovirus exposure and HLA in healthy donors. Amplification used 60 Vbeta primers and 13 Jbeta primers. The table came from immunoSEQ multiplex PCR; TCRdb's copy has only in-frame clones and leaves some out. The data show 150,000 to 200,000 clones, with roughly 79% seen just once and approximately 1% held by the top ten. Specimen: PBMCs. The receptors shown here come from a woman aged 40-49 years in good health and CMV-seronegative.

This sequence joins TRBV4-2 and TRBJ2-7, with TRBD2 identical over 16 bases. V trimming: 3 bases; J trimming: 2 bases; junction bases outside the gene matches: 1. Germline-derived CDR1 and CDR2 are LGHNA and YNFKEQ. CDR3 length: 16 amino acids. CDR3 in amino acids: CASSQGLAGGPYEQYF. For the CDR3, the DNA is TGTGCCAGCAGCCAGGGACTAGCGGGAGGGCCCTACGAGCAGTACTTC.

V gene TRBV2 combines with J gene TRBJ2-5; TRBD1 matches 8 bases. V trimming: 5 bases; J trimming: 3 bases; junction bases outside the gene matches: 2. The CDR3 sequence is 13 residues long. Germline CDR1 and CDR2: SNHLY and FYNNEI. CDR3 protein: CASSQTGEETQYF. The CDR3 DNA follows: TGTGCCAGCAGTCAGACAGGGGAAGAGACCCAGTACTTC.

The J gene is TRBJ2-5, the V gene TRBV18; unclear D gene. The CDR3 runs 13 residues. Per germline, CDR1 KGHSH and CDR2 LQKENI. V lost 0 bases, J lost 4 bases, and 6 bases lay in between. CDR3 in DNA: TGTGCCAGCTCACCACCGGAGCGAGAGACCCAGTACTTC. It translates to CASSPPERETQYF.

The rearrangement joins TRBV11-2 to TRBJ1-4, with 10 bases identical to TRBD1. Germline-derived CDR1 and CDR2 are SGHAT and FQNNGV. The CDR3 consists of 15 residues. The V segment lost 5 bases and the J segment 8 bases; nucleotides outside the gene matches: 8. For the CDR3, the DNA is TGTGCCAGCAGCCGAGGGACAGGGGTCGCGGAAAAACTGTTTTTT. Amino acid sequence: CASSRGTGVAEKLFF. The full variable domain, in which reference TRBV11-2 and TRBJ1-4 provide the parts outside the CDR3, is EAGVAQSPRYKIIEKRQSVAFWCNPISGHATLYWYQQILGQGPKLLIQFQNNGVVDDSQLPKDRFSAERLKGVDSTLKIQPAKLEDSAVYLCASSRGTGVAEKLFFGSGTQLSVL.

This sequence joins TRBV18 and TRBJ1-3, with 7 positions matching TRBD1. The V segment lost 3 bases and the J segment 2 bases; nucleotides outside the gene matches: 10. The CDR3 spans 17 residues. Per the germline V gene, CDR1 is KGHSH and CDR2 is LQKENI. CDR3 sequence reads: CASSPPGIGTAGNTIYF. CDR3 DNA sequence: TGTGCCAGCTCACCGCCGGGGATAGGGACAGCTGGAAACACCATATATTTT.

The gene calls are TRBV6-1 and TRBJ2-7; 7 bases match TRBD1. The CDR3 sequence is 15 residues long. With V trimmed by 11 bases and J by 1 base, 14 bases remained unmatched. Germline-derived CDR1 and CDR2 are MNHNS and SASEGT. CDR3 protein: CASRKGQLLSYEQYF. The CDR3, as DNA: TGTGCCTCTCGAAAGGGACAGCTTCTTTCCTACGAGCAGTACTTC.

This clone is a singleton in its sample. The CDR3 spells CASSQEASDTQYF. CDR3 bases: TGCGCCAGCAGCCAAGAGGCTTCAGATACGCAGTATTTT. The rearrangement links TRBV4-1 to TRBJ2-3; D call uncertain. This CDR3 region has 13 residues. The germline V and J ends were trimmed by 0 bases and 4 bases, with 5 bases remaining between them. Germline loops: CDR1 MGHRA, CDR2 YSYEKL.

The J gene is TRBJ2-3, the V gene TRBV5-1; D uncertain. Germline CDR1 SGHRS, CDR2 YFSETQ. Trimming took 2 bases from V and 6 from J, leaving 7 bases between them. The CDR3 loop spans 12 amino acids. The CDR3 region is CASSFNSDTQYF. CDR3 DNA: TGCGCCAGCAGCTTTAATTCTGATACGCAGTATTTT.

The rearrangement links TRBV18 to TRBJ2-5; TRBD2 matches 10 bases. The V gene end was trimmed by 2 bases and the J gene end by 4 bases; junction bases not matched to a gene: 7. This CDR3 has 16 residues. Germline assignment: CDR1 KGHSH and CDR2 LQKENI. The CDR3 spells CASSPGLASGGETQYF. The CDR3 region has the DNA TGTGCCAGCTCACCAGGTTTGGCTAGCGGGGGAGAGACCCAGTACTTC.

This clone was seen just once. The chain has TRBV7-8 and TRBJ2-7, with TRBD2 identical over 12 bases. The ends lost 2 bases at V and 5 bases at J; junction bases unmatched: 10. Germline loops: CDR1 SGHVS, CDR2 FQNEAQ. The CDR3 sequence is 17 residues long. For the CDR3, the DNA is TGTGCCAGCAGCTTATTCGGGCTAGCGGGAGGGCCGAACGAGCAGTACTTC. Protein product: CASSLFGLAGGPNEQYF.

The J gene is TRBJ1-1, the V gene TRBV28, with D unclear. The CDR3 has 13 residues. Trimming pared 7 bases from V and 0 bases from J, leaving 9 bases between. Germline CDR1 is MDHEN and CDR2 is SYDVKM. The CDR3, as DNA: TGTGCCAGCAATTTGAGTGTGAACACTGAAGCTTTCTTT. It encodes CASNLSVNTEAFF.

The chain is built from TRBV6-1 and TRBJ1-3, with D uncertain. CDR1 and CDR2 (germline): MNHNS, SASEGT. V lost 4 bases to trimming and J lost 3 bases, with 10 bases between them. CDR3 size: 14 residues. This chain's CDR3 is CASSVYVLGNTIYF. In nucleotides, the CDR3 is TGTGCCAGCAGTGTTTATGTTCTTGGAAACACCATATATTTT.

The rearrangement uses TRBV5-1 and TRBJ1-4; D is uncertain. The CDR3 contains 16 residues. V lost 0 bases, J lost 4 bases, and 13 bases lay in between. Per germline, CDR1 SGHRS and CDR2 YFSETQ. DNA for the CDR3: TGCGCCAGCAGCTTGGCCCCGACAATGGGTAATGAAAAACTGTTTTTT. It yields the protein CASSLAPTMGNEKLFF.